The rows below give T cell receptor beta chains drawn from one sample of a study of OX40 agonist ivuxolimab in advanced cancers. The protocol was immunoSEQ multiplex PCR, while the TCRdb copy is restricted to in-frame clones and leaves out a portion. The table includes over 55,000 clones, roughly 84% detected once. The input for sequencing was CD4+ or CD8+ T cells sorted from blood, taken in a trial of the OX40 agonist ivuxolimab. These receptors all stem from an adult with an advanced solid tumor such as melanoma, head and neck, liver or kidney cancer. Both conserved end residues are part of each CDR3. A D gene is named only where the DNA matches it firmly. Some rows mark clone size as missing; the rest say once, few, many or name a class of expanded clone.

J gene: TRBJ2-3; D gene: TRBD2; clone size: -; V gene: TRBV5-3; CDR3 protein: CARIPHLPSGRAVADTQYF; CDR3 DNA: TGTGCCAGAATTCCTCATCTACCAAGCGGGAGGGCCGTCGCAGATACGCAGTATTTT
J gene: TRBJ2-6; D gene: -; clone size: -; V gene: TRBV7-9; CDR3 protein: CASSLEGGSGANVLTF; CDR3 DNA: TGTGCCAGCAGCTTAGAAGGGGGCTCTGGGGCCAACGTCCTGACTTTC
J gene: TRBJ1-1; D gene: TRBD1; clone size: -; V gene: TRBV28; CDR3 protein: CASSAGPGQGNTEAFF; CDR3 DNA: TGTGCCAGCAGTGCCGGTCCGGGACAGGGGAACACTGAAGCTTTCTTT
J gene: TRBJ2-7; D gene: -; clone size: once; V gene: TRBV4-3; CDR3 protein: CASSQGPLYEQYF; CDR3 DNA: TGCGCCAGCAGCCAAGGGCCCCTCTACGAGCAGTACTTC
J gene: TRBJ2-2; D gene: TRBD1; clone size: -; V gene: TRBV6-1; CDR3 protein: CASSEGTGGDTGELFF; CDR3 DNA: TGTGCCAGCAGTGAAGGGACAGGGGGAGACACCGGGGAGCTGTTTTTT
J gene: TRBJ2-1; D gene: TRBD2; clone size: -; V gene: TRBV7-2; CDR3 protein: CASSLKGGSVYNEQFF; CDR3 DNA: TGTGCCAGCAGCTTAAAAGGCGGGAGCGTTTACAATGAGCAGTTCTTC
J gene: TRBJ1-2; D gene: TRBD1; clone size: few; V gene: TRBV5-1; CDR3 protein: CASSVGRQGGEF; CDR3 DNA: TGCGCCAGCAGCGTAGGACGACAGGGGGGTGAATTC
J gene: TRBJ2-5; D gene: TRBD2; clone size: -; V gene: TRBV27; CDR3 protein: CASSPPRLAGAEAQYF; CDR3 DNA: TGTGCCAGCAGTCCCCCACGACTAGCGGGAGCGGAGGCCCAGTACTTC
J gene: TRBJ1-5; D gene: -; clone size: -; V gene: TRBV28; CDR3 protein: CASSLWPVVSGGQPQHF; CDR3 DNA: TGTGCCAGCAGTTTATGGCCAGTAGTTTCTGGGGGTCAGCCCCAGCATTTT
J gene: TRBJ2-1; D gene: -; clone size: -; V gene: TRBV28; CDR3 protein: CASSLSRAYNEQFF; CDR3 DNA: TGTGCCAGCAGTTTATCTCGGGCCTACAATGAGCAGTTCTTC
J gene: TRBJ2-5; D gene: TRBD2; clone size: -; V gene: TRBV5-1; CDR3 protein: CASSLQPGREETQYF; CDR3 DNA: TGCGCCAGCAGCTTACAACCCGGGAGGGAAGAGACCCAGTACTTC
J gene: TRBJ1-3; D gene: TRBD1; clone size: -; V gene: TRBV5-1; CDR3 protein: CASSARQGPGNTIYF; CDR3 DNA: TGCGCCAGCAGCGCCCGACAGGGACCCGGAAACACCATATATTTT
J gene: TRBJ1-4; D gene: -; clone size: once; V gene: TRBV19; CDR3 protein: CASSKVSGDEKLFF; CDR3 DNA: TGTGCCAGTAGTAAGGTGTCAGGGGATGAAAAACTGTTTTTT
J gene: TRBJ2-5; D gene: TRBD1; clone size: -; V gene: TRBV28; CDR3 protein: CASSYPGQGKETQYF; CDR3 DNA: TGTGCCAGCAGCTATCCGGGACAGGGAAAAGAGACCCAGTACTTC
J gene: TRBJ2-5; D gene: -; clone size: -; V gene: TRBV7-2; CDR3 protein: CASSSQGTRETQYF; CDR3 DNA: TGTGCCAGCAGCTCCCAGGGGACGAGAGAGACCCAGTACTTC
J gene: TRBJ2-1; D gene: -; clone size: -; V gene: TRBV6-1; CDR3 protein: CASVHRSYNEQFF; CDR3 DNA: TGTGCCAGCGTCCACCGCTCCTACAATGAGCAGTTCTTC
J gene: TRBJ1-1; D gene: TRBD1; clone size: -; V gene: TRBV5-1; CDR3 protein: CASSPEGQPNTEAFF; CDR3 DNA: TGCGCCAGCAGCCCAGAGGGACAGCCAAACACTGAAGCTTTCTTT
J gene: TRBJ2-1; D gene: -; clone size: once; V gene: TRBV27; CDR3 protein: CATTIYNEQFF; CDR3 DNA: TGTGCCACCACCATATACAATGAGCAGTTCTTC
J gene: TRBJ1-5; D gene: -; clone size: -; V gene: TRBV7-2; CDR3 protein: CASSQDPSPNQSQHF; CDR3 DNA: TGTGCCAGCAGCCAAGACCCGAGCCCCAATCAGTCCCAGCATTTT
J gene: TRBJ2-3; D gene: -; clone size: -; V gene: TRBV5-1; CDR3 protein: CASSLGGPEDTQYF; CDR3 DNA: TGCGCCAGCAGCTTGGGAGGGCCAGAAGATACGCAGTATTTT
J gene: TRBJ2-7; D gene: TRBD1; clone size: -; V gene: TRBV6-5; CDR3 protein: CASSDTGGNEQYF; CDR3 DNA: TGTGCCAGCAGTGATACAGGGGGCAACGAGCAGTACTTC
J gene: TRBJ2-7; D gene: TRBD1; clone size: -; V gene: TRBV7-8; CDR3 protein: CASSRRDRGYEQYF; CDR3 DNA: TGTGCCAGCAGCCGCCGGGACAGGGGCTACGAGCAGTACTTC
J gene: TRBJ1-4; D gene: TRBD1; clone size: -; V gene: TRBV7-9; CDR3 protein: CASSPTGTNEKLFF; CDR3 DNA: TGTGCCAGCAGCCCGACAGGGACTAATGAAAAACTGTTTTTT
J gene: TRBJ2-7; D gene: -; clone size: once; V gene: TRBV4-2; CDR3 protein: CASSQDGRGPYEQYF; CDR3 DNA: TGTGCCAGCAGCCAAGATGGGCGGGGGCCCTACGAGCAGTACTTC
J gene: TRBJ2-1; D gene: -; clone size: -; V gene: TRBV5-4; CDR3 protein: CASSLAGTPEQFF; CDR3 DNA: TGTGCCAGCAGCTTAGCCGGGACTCCAGAGCAGTTCTTC
J gene: TRBJ2-7; D gene: -; clone size: -; V gene: TRBV6-1; CDR3 protein: CASSTPWFYEQYF; CDR3 DNA: TGTGCCAGCAGTACCCCGTGGTTCTACGAGCAGTACTTC
J gene: TRBJ2-2; D gene: -; clone size: -; V gene: TRBV7-3; CDR3 protein: CASSKSRNTGELFF; CDR3 DNA: TGTGCCAGCAGTAAGAGTAGGAACACCGGGGAGCTGTTTTTT
J gene: TRBJ2-3; D gene: -; clone size: -; V gene: TRBV5-1; CDR3 protein: CASSLLIDTQYF; CDR3 DNA: TGCGCCAGCAGCTTGCTCATTGACACGCAGTATTTT
J gene: TRBJ1-5; D gene: -; clone size: once; V gene: TRBV19; CDR3 protein: CASSGATYQPQHF; CDR3 DNA: TGTGCCAGTAGTGGGGCTACTTATCAGCCCCAGCATTTT
J gene: TRBJ1-5; D gene: TRBD1; clone size: -; V gene: TRBV18; CDR3 protein: CASSLSTGGGQPQHF; CDR3 DNA: TGTGCCAGCTCCCTCAGCACAGGGGGAGGTCAGCCCCAGCATTTT
J gene: TRBJ1-2; D gene: -; clone size: -; V gene: TRBV2; CDR3 protein: CASSPQQGYGYTF; CDR3 DNA: TGTGCCAGCAGCCCCCAACAGGGTTATGGCTACACCTTC
J gene: TRBJ2-3; D gene: TRBD2; clone size: -; V gene: TRBV7-2; CDR3 protein: CASSFWTSGGADTQYF; CDR3 DNA: TGTGCCAGCAGCTTTTGGACTAGCGGGGGGGCCGATACGCAGTATTTT
J gene: TRBJ1-4; D gene: -; clone size: few; V gene: TRBV5-1; CDR3 protein: CASSGGTSELFF; CDR3 DNA: TGCGCCAGCAGCGGAGGGACCTCTGAACTGTTTTTT
J gene: TRBJ1-6; D gene: -; clone size: -; V gene: TRBV11-2; CDR3 protein: CASSYTESSPLHF; CDR3 DNA: TGTGCCAGCAGCTACACTGAGAGTTCACCCCTCCACTTT
J gene: TRBJ1-2; D gene: -; clone size: -; V gene: TRBV5-4; CDR3 protein: CASRGRGGRSPMEGYTF; CDR3 DNA: TGTGCCAGCAGGGGCAGAGGTGGGAGGTCGCCGATGGAGGGCTACACCTTC
J gene: TRBJ1-2; D gene: -; clone size: -; V gene: TRBV5-1; CDR3 protein: CASSSNQGNYGYTF; CDR3 DNA: TGCGCCAGCAGTTCTAATCAGGGGAACTATGGCTACACCTTC
J gene: TRBJ2-7; D gene: -; clone size: -; V gene: TRBV7-9; CDR3 protein: CASSLTAYEQYF; CDR3 DNA: TGTGCCAGCAGCTTGACGGCCTACGAGCAGTACTTC
J gene: TRBJ2-5; D gene: -; clone size: -; V gene: TRBV9; CDR3 protein: CASSGLSSVGTQYF; CDR3 DNA: TGTGCCAGCAGCGGACTTTCGTCGGTTGGGACCCAGTACTTC
J gene: TRBJ1-2; D gene: -; clone size: -; V gene: TRBV6-5; CDR3 protein: CASSYPGRSYGYTF; CDR3 DNA: TGTGCCAGCAGTTACCCGGGACGGTCCTATGGCTACACCTTC
J gene: TRBJ1-4; D gene: TRBD1; clone size: -; V gene: TRBV7-9; CDR3 protein: CASSSNTGQAGEKLFF; CDR3 DNA: TGTGCCAGCAGCAGCAACACGGGACAGGCTGGCGAAAAACTGTTTTTT
J gene: TRBJ1-1; D gene: -; clone size: -; V gene: TRBV14; CDR3 protein: CASSQESATGGAFF; CDR3 DNA: TGTGCCAGCAGCCAAGAATCGGCGACAGGCGGAGCTTTCTTT
J gene: TRBJ2-1; D gene: TRBD2; clone size: -; V gene: TRBV5-1; CDR3 protein: CASSLRLAPTNEQFF; CDR3 DNA: TGCGCCAGCAGCCTTCGACTAGCGCCTACGAATGAGCAGTTCTTC
J gene: TRBJ1-1; D gene: -; clone size: -; V gene: TRBV18; CDR3 protein: CASSRPTGLNTEAFF; CDR3 DNA: TGTGCCAGCTCACGACCGACAGGTCTGAACACTGAAGCTTTCTTT